This TCR beta chain was sequenced during a study of immune evolution from preneoplasia to lung adenocarcinoma. V was shortened by 4 bases and J by 6 bases, with 17 bases between the two germline ends. The length of the CDR3 is 15 residues. Germline V gene sequence: CDR1 SGHVS, CDR2 FNYEAQ. For this clone: Its antigen is not known.

Profiling relied on immunoSEQ multiplex PCR, and the TCRdb table lists in-frame clones only, not all of them. Among some 4,600 clones listed, 79% were seen once. Resections took place in Japan or China from about 2014 to 2018. Macro-dissection enriched premalignant or tumor cells before nucleic acid extraction. Overall study findings and caveats: KRAS-mutant nodules had the highest T cell clonality. From normal lung to invasive adenocarcinoma, top clone frequencies appeared to decrease.

The TCR comes from a person between 35 and 59 years old with lung adenocarcinoma. Some clones in this sample may be carry-over from other donors' samples. The chain couples TRBV7-6 to TRBJ2-3; D tentatively reads TRBD1 or TRBD2 (5 bases each). The sample was FFPE invasive lung adenocarcinoma tissue. CDR3 DNA: TGTGCCAGCAGCTCACAACACGGGGCGTTGGATACGCAGTATTTT. Its protein is CASSSQHGALDTQYF.